This T cell receptor (beta chain) was sequenced in a study of T cell responses to AZD1222 COVID-19 vaccine. Libraries were prepared by immunoSEQ multiplex PCR; TCRdb keeps only in-frame clonotypes and omits some of them. Of roughly 150,000 clones detected, 85% to 90% appear once; the ten largest clones hold 1.9%. This sequence originates from an adult in good health. The sequencing used peripheral blood, collected on day 0 of AZD1222 vaccination.

The CDR3 DNA reads as TGTGCCAGCTCACTAAAAAGGGACAGCCACTATGGCTACACCTTC. It specifies CASSLKRDSHYGYTF. The chain joins TRBV18 to TRBJ1-2; 7 bases map to TRBD1. Trimming cost V 4 bases and J 3 bases; bases outside gene matches: 8. The CDR3 length is 15 residues. Germline V CDR1 and CDR2: KGHSH, LQKENI. Together with reference TRBV18 and TRBJ1-2, the CDR3 gives the full variable domain: NAGVMQNPRHLVRRRGQEARLRCSPMKGHSHVYWYRQLPEEGLKFMVYLQKENIIDESGMPKERFSAEFPKEGPSILRIQQVVRGDSAAYFCASSLKRDSHYGYTFGSGTRLTVV.